Shown below are 7 T cell receptor beta chains from a single sample sequenced in a study of naive and memory T cell subsets. The beta constant-region primer was an equimolar mix of two oligonucleotides covering TRBC1 and TRBC2. TCRdb reanalysed the UMI-ligation and nested PCR reads using MiXCR and keeps one entry per CDR3 protein. The sample has 77,000 or so distinct CDR3 sequences; 13% are singletons. The sequenced sample was central memory CD4+ T cells from blood. These TCRs come from a human donor in good health.

The chain couples TRBV5-1 to TRBJ2-3; D is ambiguous. Germline CDR1 is SGHRS and CDR2 is YFSETQ. The germline V and J ends were trimmed by 0 bases and 3 bases, with 11 bases remaining between them. The CDR3 totals 15 residues. For the CDR3, the DNA is TGCGCCAGCAGCTTGGGTGGTAGCCCAACAGATACGCAGTATTTT. This encodes CASSLGGSPTDTQYF.

The sample holds a few counts of this clonotype. This chain joins TRBV30 and TRBJ2-1, with 9 bases identical to TRBD2. The CDR3 is 15 amino acids. The germline gives CDR1 GTSNPN, CDR2 SVGIG (reference sequence). J lost 8 bases, V lost 0 bases, and 8 bases had no gene match. The CDR3: CAWSVGLAGWDEQFF. The CDR3 DNA sequence: TGTGCCTGGAGTGTTGGGCTAGCGGGATGGGATGAGCAGTTCTTC.

In its sample, this clonotype was seen a few times. The chain joins TRBV30 to TRBJ2-7; D gene ambiguous. Germline CDR1 reads GTSNPN; CDR2 reads SVGIG (reference sequence). The CDR3 consists of 11 residues. The V end lost 3 bases, the J end lost 6 bases, and 9 bases lay between the germline ends. The CDR3 loop is CAWSGKREQYF. The DNA for the CDR3 is TGTGCCTGGAGCGGTAAGCGCGAGCAGTACTTC.

The chain recombines TRBV18 with TRBJ2-5; weak D call: TRBD1 (5 bases). The CDR3 has 14 amino acids. Between the trimmed V and J ends, which lost 4 bases and 4 bases, there was a span of 13 bases. Germline CDR1 is KGHSH and CDR2 is LQKENI. The CDR3 DNA sequence: TGTGCCAGCTCACTAGACAGCCCCAGAGAGACCCAGTACTTC. Encoded protein: CASSLDSPRETQYF.

The chain couples TRBV4-1 to TRBJ2-1, with D tentatively TRBD1 (7 bases). V lost 4 bases to trimming and J lost 8 bases, with 21 bases between them. Germline V lookup: CDR1 MGHRA, CDR2 YSYEKL. The CDR3 consists of 16 residues. This chain's CDR3 is CASSLSIGGRGHEQFF. The CDR3, as DNA: TGCGCCAGCAGCCTCTCAATCGGGGGTAGGGGGCATGAGCAGTTCTTC.

J is TRBJ2-7 and V is TRBV29-1, with a tentative D call TRBD2 (5 bases). V was shortened by 7 bases and J by 4 bases, with 11 bases between the two germline ends. CDR3 length: 11 amino acids. Germline V gene lookup returns CDR1 SQVTM and CDR2 ANQGSEA. CDR3 coding DNA: TGCAGCGGGGCCACTAGATACGAGCAGTACTTC. Encoded protein: CSGATRYEQYF.

The chain employs TRBV19 and TRBJ1-1; a weak D match, TRBD1 (5 bases). The CDR3 runs to 16 residues. V shed 6 bases and J shed 4 bases, with 21 bases lying between them. The germline gives CDR1 LNHDA, CDR2 SQIVND (reference sequence). The CDR3 DNA follows: TGTGCCAGTAGCACGCTCCGGGACGGATCGGGCACTGAAGCTTTCTTT. Protein: CASSTLRDGSGTEAFF.